The 17 T cell receptor beta chains below were found in one sample sequenced in a study of beta chain features in type 1 diabetes. Points from the study as a whole: All four CD4+ subsets from Type 1 diabetes patients carried moderately but significantly shorter TCRB CDR3s.

Their antigens remain unidentified. Sequencing targeted expressed TCRB transcripts, as all isolated RNA had been reverse transcribed. Using immunoSEQ multiplex PCR, the repertoire was profiled, and TCRdb retains in-frame clones only, with some absent. This table has about 390,000 clones, roughly a tenth appearing once. Material: central memory CD4+ T cells from blood. These TCRs come from a man aged 25 to 45 with type 1 diabetes.

Only a few counts were recorded for this clone. The chain couples TRBV5-4 to TRBJ2-3, with D unclear. Between the trimmed V and J ends, which lost 0 bases and 4 bases, there was a span of 9 bases. The CDR3 consists of 14 residues. Per the germline V gene, CDR1 is SGHNT and CDR2 is YYREEE (reference sequence). Here the CDR3 DNA reads TGTGCCAGCAGCTTGGAAGTAGGCCCAGATACGCAGTATTTT. Protein product: CASSLEVGPDTQYF. Together with reference TRBV5-4 and TRBJ2-3, the CDR3 gives the full variable domain: ETGVTQSPTHLIKTRGQQVTLRCSSQSGHNTVSWYQQALGQGPQFIFQYYREEENGRGNFPPRFSGLQFPNYSSELNVNALELDDSALYLCASSLEVGPDTQYFGPGTRLTVL.

This clone showed up just a few times. The chain combines TRBV5-1 with TRBJ2-7; possibly TRBD2 for D (5 bases). This CDR3 is built from 13 residues. Germline V gene data show CDR1 as SGHRS and CDR2 as YFSETQ. V was pared by 4 bases and J by 2 bases, with 10 bases between. The CDR3 region is CASSRTYTYEQYF. DNA for the CDR3: TGCGCCAGCAGCCGGACTTATACCTACGAGCAGTACTTC.

This clone was counted ten times or more. The chain combines TRBV29-1 with TRBJ2-2; 9 bases line up with TRBD1. J was trimmed by 7 bases and V by 7 bases; bases with no gene match: 13. Germline V gene data show CDR1 as SQVTM and CDR2 as ANQGSEA. The CDR3 has 15 residues. The CDR3 DNA reads TGCAGCGCTGAGGCCCGGACAGGGGTTGGCGGGGAGCTGTTTTTT. It translates to CSAEARTGVGGELFF.

This clone was observed at least ten times. Other DNA variants within this sample encode the same CDR3. The rearrangement links TRBV30 to TRBJ2-7, with D maybe TRBD2 (6 bases). CDR3 length: 11 residues. Trimming took off 2 bases at V and 6 bases at J, with 8 bases between the two ends. CDR1 and CDR2 from the germline V gene are GTSNPN and SVGIG (reference sequence). CDR3 residues: CAWSWGGEQYF. Here the CDR3 DNA reads TGTGCCTGGAGTTGGGGAGGCGAGCAGTACTTC. The full variable domain, with the rest looked up from reference TRBV30 and TRBJ2-7, is SQTIHQWPATLVQPVGSPLSLECTVEGTSNPNLYWYRQAAGRGLQLLFYSVGIGQISSEVPQNLSASRPQDRQFILSSKKLLLSDSGFYLCAWSWGGEQYFGPGTRLTVT.

This clone was seen more than once but under ten times. This chain joins TRBV5-1 and TRBJ1-5; D is unclear. Germline-derived CDR1 and CDR2 are SGHRS and YFSETQ. The CDR3 extends over 12 amino acids. V lost 0 bases to trimming and J lost 9 bases, with 7 bases between them. CDR3 DNA: TGCGCCAGCAGCTTGGGATATGGGCCCCAGCATTTT. It codes for CASSLGYGPQHF.

This chain uses TRBV6-4 with TRBJ2-1, with 8 bases that match TRBD2. Trimming at V came to 6 bases and at J to 4 bases, leaving 14 bases not matched to a gene. From germline, CDR1 is MRHNA and CDR2 SNTAGT. CDR3 length: 17 amino acids. CDR3 amino acids: CASRRGTGGGQYNEQFF. The CDR3 nucleotides are TGTGCCAGCAGGAGAGGAACGGGAGGGGGGCAATACAATGAGCAGTTCTTC.

This clone has more than one count but fewer than ten. V usage is TRBV23-1 and J usage is TRBJ2-5; D not resolved. TRBV23-1 is filed as an ORF, its function uncertain. The CDR3 contains 15 residues. Trimming took off 6 bases at V and 2 bases at J, with 16 bases between the two ends. This chain's CDR3 is CASSRSSVGQETQYF. The CDR3 DNA reads as TGCGCCAGCAGCCGGTCGTCTGTGGGTCAAGAGACCCAGTACTTC.

The chain has TRBV7-6 and TRBJ2-6; 8 bases are a match to TRBD1. This CDR3 comprises 16 residues. V trimming: 7 bases; J trimming: 2 bases; junction bases outside the gene matches: 7. Germline CDR1 reads SGHVS; CDR2 reads FNYEAQ. CDR3 in amino acids: CASTSGGAAGANVLTF. For the CDR3, the DNA is TGTGCCAGCACCTCAGGGGGCGCGGCTGGGGCCAACGTCCTGACTTTC.

Remarks on this clone: Germline and junction disagree at one end, which may indicate a read error. In the same sample, other DNA sequences code for this CDR3. This chain connects TRBV9 to TRBJ1-2, with 7 positions matching TRBD1. Germline V gene sequence: CDR1 SGDLS, CDR2 YYNGEE. This CDR3 has 14 residues. In DNA, the CDR3 is TGTGCCAGCAGCCCCGGACAGGTCGACTATGGCTACACTTTC. Amino acids: CASSPGQVDYGYTF.

The rearrangement joins TRBV7-2 to TRBJ2-3; maybe TRBD1 (6 bases). This CDR3 has 15 residues. From germline, CDR1 is SGHTA and CDR2 FQGNSA. V was clipped by 1 base and J by 2 bases, with 10 bases between them. As DNA, the CDR3 is TGTGCCAGCAGCTTAGTAGGGGGATTCACAGATACGCAGTATTTT. It specifies CASSLVGGFTDTQYF.

This clone showed up just a few times. V is TRBV28 and J is TRBJ1-1; TRBD1 might be the D (5 bases). CDR1 MDHEN and CDR2 SYDVKM come from the germline V gene. The length of the CDR3 is 15 residues. V lost 5 bases and J 8 bases, leaving 21 bases between the germline ends. CDR3 residues: CASSLKTVIPREAFF. The CDR3 nucleotides are TGTGCCAGCAGTCTCAAGACAGTTATCCCTAGGGAAGCTTTCTTT.

Regarding this clone: A read error may account for a junction end that differs from germline. The chain carries TRBV6-1 and TRBJ2-7; TRBD1 matches 9 bases. The germline V gene has CDR1 MNHNS and CDR2 SASEGT. The CDR3 is 14 amino acids. In nucleotides, the CDR3 is TGTGCCATCAGTGACGGGACAGGGCCCTACGAGCAGTACTTC. Translated, it gives CAISDGTGPYEQYF.

This clone was seen a handful of times. The chain uses TRBV2 and TRBJ1-1, with 8 bases aligning to TRBD1. V was pared by 5 bases and J by 3 bases, with 5 bases of the junction left unmatched. Germline values: CDR1 SNHLY, CDR2 FYNNEI. The CDR3 is 14 residues long. CDR3 residues: CASSREQGDTEAFF. Here the CDR3 DNA reads TGTGCCAGCAGTCGGGAACAGGGGGACACTGAAGCTTTCTTT.

This clone was counted between two and nine times. The CDR3 loop is CASSLAQGNGELFF. DNA of the CDR3: TGTGCCAGCAGCTTGGCTCAGGGTAACGGGGAGCTGTTTTTT. This sequence joins TRBV5-4 and TRBJ2-2; TRBD1 might be the D (5 bases). The CDR3 consists of 14 residues. Per germline, CDR1 SGHNT and CDR2 YYREEE (reference sequence). V was trimmed by 0 bases and J by 7 bases, leaving 10 bases between them.

The chain combines TRBV15 with TRBJ2-1; no clear D gene. The V gene's germline CDR1 is LNHNV and CDR2 YYDKDF (reference sequence). The CDR3 covers 11 residues. Trimming took 1 base from V and 8 from J, leaving 3 bases between them. DNA of the CDR3: TGTGCCACCAGCAGAGTCTATGAGCAGTTCTTC. Its protein is CATSRVYEQFF.

This chain uses TRBV28 with TRBJ2-2, with 8 bases that match TRBD2. The germline gives CDR1 MDHEN, CDR2 SYDVKM. The junction had 8 bases not matched to a gene; V was cut back by 7 bases and J by 4 bases. This CDR3 is built from 15 residues. The chain's CDR3 is CASIPGGAGTGELFF. The CDR3 DNA reads TGTGCCAGCATCCCCGGGGGGGCGGGCACCGGGGAGCTGTTTTTT.

Only a few counts were recorded for this clone. The genes are TRBV27 and TRBJ2-1; TRBD2 aligns across 10 bases. From germline, CDR1 is MNHEY and CDR2 SMNVEV (reference sequence). The CDR3 covers 15 residues. Unmatched junction bases numbered 6, after V lost 7 bases and J lost 3 bases. CDR3 sequence: CASNLAGVNYNEQFF. The CDR3 coding sequence is TGTGCCAGCAATCTAGCGGGAGTGAACTACAATGAGCAGTTCTTC.